This T cell receptor (beta chain) was recovered during a study of T cell changes during pregnancy in multiple sclerosis. Method: immunoSEQ multiplex PCR; TCRdb's copy keeps in-frame clones and lacks some. The table lists fewer than 90,000 clones, 80% to 95% of them singletons. This receptor was obtained from a female donor in good health, enrolled as a control in a pregnancy study. Sequencing used peripheral blood, obtained in the third trimester of pregnancy.

CDR3 coding DNA: TGCGCCAGCAGTCTCAGGGACAGGGGAGATGAGCAGTTCTTC. It translates to CASSLRDRGDEQFF. V gene TRBV4-1 combines with J gene TRBJ2-1; 10 nucleotides match TRBD1. In germline, CDR1 is MGHRA, CDR2 YSYEKL. This CDR3 contains 14 residues. The V segment lost 6 bases and the J segment 8 bases; nucleotides outside the gene matches: 7.